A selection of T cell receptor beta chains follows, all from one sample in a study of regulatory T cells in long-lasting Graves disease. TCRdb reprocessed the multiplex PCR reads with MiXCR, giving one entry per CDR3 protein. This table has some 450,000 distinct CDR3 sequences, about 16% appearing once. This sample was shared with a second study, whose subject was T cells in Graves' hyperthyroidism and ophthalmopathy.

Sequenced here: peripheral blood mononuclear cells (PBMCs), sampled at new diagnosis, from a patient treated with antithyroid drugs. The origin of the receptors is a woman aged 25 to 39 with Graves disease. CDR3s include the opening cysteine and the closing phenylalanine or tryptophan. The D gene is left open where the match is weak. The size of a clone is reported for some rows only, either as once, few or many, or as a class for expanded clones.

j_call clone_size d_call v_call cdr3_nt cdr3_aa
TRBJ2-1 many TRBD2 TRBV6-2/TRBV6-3 TGTGCCAGCAGTTACTCTAGCGGGAGGAATGAGCAGTTCTTC CASSYSSGRNEQFF
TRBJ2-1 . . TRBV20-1 TGCAGTGCTATGGTCCCGTTAGGCGGGACAGACGGCAATGAGCAGTTCTTC CSAMVPLGGTDGNEQFF
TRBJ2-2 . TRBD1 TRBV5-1 TGCGCCAGTGGGGACAGGGCAACCGGGGAGCTGTTTTTT CASGDRATGELFF
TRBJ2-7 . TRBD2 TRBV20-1 TGCAGTGCTAGAGGACTCTTGACTAGCTTCAACGAGCAGTACTTC CSARGLLTSFNEQYF
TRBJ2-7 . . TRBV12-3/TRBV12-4 TGTGCCAGCAGTTTAAACCCTGGGACGGGTTCCTACGAGCAGTACTTC CASSLNPGTGSYEQYF
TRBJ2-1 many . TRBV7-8 TGTGCCAGCAGCTTAGACAGGGACAATGAGCAGTTCTTC CASSLDRDNEQFF
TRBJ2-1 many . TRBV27 TGTGCCAGCAGTTTAACCAGGGCCAATGAGCAGTTCTTC CASSLTRANEQFF
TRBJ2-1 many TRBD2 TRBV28 TGTGCCAGCAGTGCGGGAGGGCATTACAATGAGCAGTTCTTC CASSAGGHYNEQFF
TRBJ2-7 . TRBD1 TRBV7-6 TGTGCCAGCAGCTTAAGGGGACCCGGGACAGGAAGCGAGCGGTACTTC CASSLRGPGTGSERYF
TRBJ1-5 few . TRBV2 TGTGCCAGCAGCCCGGGGGCCGAATTGAGGGAACAGCATTTT CASSPGAELREQHF
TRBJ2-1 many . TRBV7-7 TGTGCTAGCAGCTTAGTGGGGGGCAAGCAGTTCTTC CASSLVGGKQFF
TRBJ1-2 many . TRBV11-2 TGTGCCAGCAGCTACAGGGATATTCGCTACACCTTC CASSYRDIRYTF
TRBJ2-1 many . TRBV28 TGTGCCAGCAGTTCCACTACGTTGCGGGCCGGGAGCTCCTACAATGAGCAGTTCTTC CASSSTTLRAGSSYNEQFF
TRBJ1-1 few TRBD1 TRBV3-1 TGTGCCAGCAACTCGGGGGGACAGTCTGAAGCTTTCTTT CASNSGGQSEAFF
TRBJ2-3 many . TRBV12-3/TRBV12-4 TGTGCCAGCAGTTTAGTCGGTATGACGCAGTATTTT CASSLVGMTQYF
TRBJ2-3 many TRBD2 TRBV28 TGTGCCAGCAGTTTGTTGCTAGCGGGTGACGTTGAGAGCACAGATACGCAGTATTTT CASSLLLAGDVESTDTQYF
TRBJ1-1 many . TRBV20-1 TGCAGTGCTAGTGCTATTTTTAGCCCTGAAGCTTTCTTT CSASAIFSPEAFF
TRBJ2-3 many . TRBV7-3 TGTGCCAGCAGCTTAAATGGACAACACACAGATACGCAGTATTTT CASSLNGQHTDTQYF
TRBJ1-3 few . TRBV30 TGTGCCTGGAGTAAGCGGAGGGGACTCTCTGGAAACACCATATATTTT CAWSKRRGLSGNTIYF
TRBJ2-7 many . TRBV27 TGTGCCAGCAGTTTGCAAGGCCCCTTATACGAGCAGTACTTC CASSLQGPLYEQYF
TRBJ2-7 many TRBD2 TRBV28 TGTGCCAGCAGATCACCCCGCCAGGGACTAGCGGTCTCCTACGAGCAGTACTTC CASRSPRQGLAVSYEQYF
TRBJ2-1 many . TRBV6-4 TGTGCCAGCAGTGACGAGATGCGCAATGAGCAGTTCTTC CASSDEMRNEQFF
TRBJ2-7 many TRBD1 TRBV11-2 TGTGCCAGCAGCTTTGCCGGGACAGTCGAGTACGAGCAGTACTTC CASSFAGTVEYEQYF
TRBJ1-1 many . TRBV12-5 TGTGCTAGTGGTTCCCCAGGGTTAGACACTGAAGCTTTCTTT CASGSPGLDTEAFF
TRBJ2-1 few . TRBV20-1 TGCAGTGCTAGATTGACGTATGAGCAGTTCTTC CSARLTYEQFF
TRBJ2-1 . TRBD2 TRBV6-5 TGTGCCAGCAGTTACCTCTCAGGGACTAGCGGGAGTGGGGACTACAATGAGCAGTTCTTC CASSYLSGTSGSGDYNEQFF
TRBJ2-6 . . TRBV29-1 TGCAGCGTTAGGGAAGGACGCTCTGGGGCCAACGTCCTGACTTTC CSVREGRSGANVLTF
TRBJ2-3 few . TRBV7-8 TGTGCCACAACCGGGAGTGTCACAGATACGCAGTATTTT CATTGSVTDTQYF
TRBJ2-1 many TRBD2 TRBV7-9 TGTGCCAGCAGCACTCCTACGGGGGCAGGGACTAGCGGGAGGATCACCTACAATGAGCAGTTCTTC CASSTPTGAGTSGRITYNEQFF
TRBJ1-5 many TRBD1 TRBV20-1 TGCAGTGCGAGGGATGTGGTCACAGGGGCTTCTTATAGCAATCAGCCCCAGCATTTT CSARDVVTGASYSNQPQHF
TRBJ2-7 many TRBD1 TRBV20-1 TGCAGTGCTAGAGATTACAGGGGGACCAACGAGCAGTACTTC CSARDYRGTNEQYF
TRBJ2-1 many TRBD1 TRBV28 TGTGCCAGCAGTCACCCCCCGGGACAGAGATACTACAATGAGCAGTTCTTC CASSHPPGQRYYNEQFF
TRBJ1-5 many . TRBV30 TGTGCCTGCGCCGGGGCCAGCAATCAGCCCCAGCATTTT CACAGASNQPQHF
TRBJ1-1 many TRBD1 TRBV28 TGTGCCAGCATGGTAGCAGGGGGCGTTTTCACTGAAGCTTTCTTT CASMVAGGVFTEAFF
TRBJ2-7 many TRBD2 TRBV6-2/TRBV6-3 TGTGCCAGCAGTTACCCCACTAGCGGCGCCTCCTACGAGCAGTACTTC CASSYPTSGASYEQYF
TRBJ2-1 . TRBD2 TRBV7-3 TGTGCCAGCACCAACTATCCCCTAGCGGGAGATCACAATGAGCAGTTCTTC CASTNYPLAGDHNEQFF
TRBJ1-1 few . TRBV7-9 TGTGCCAGCAGCTTAGAGGTGGGGGCGGTCACTGAAGCTTTCTTT CASSLEVGAVTEAFF
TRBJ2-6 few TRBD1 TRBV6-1 TGTGCCAGCCTAGGTTTGGACAGGGGACTCTCTGGGGCCAACGTCCTGACTTTC CASLGLDRGLSGANVLTF
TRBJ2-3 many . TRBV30 TGTGCCTGGAGTGTTGTGGATACGCAGTATTTT CAWSVVDTQYF
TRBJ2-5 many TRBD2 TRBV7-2 TGTGCCAGCAGGGATCTAGCGGGAGTCGAGACCCAGTACTTC CASRDLAGVETQYF
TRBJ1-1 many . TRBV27 TGTGCCAGCAGTTTATCTGCGGACACTGAAGCTTTCTTT CASSLSADTEAFF
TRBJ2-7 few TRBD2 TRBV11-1 TGTGCCAGCAGCCTCGGACTAGCGGTACAGTACTTC CASSLGLAVQYF
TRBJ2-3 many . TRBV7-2 TGTGCCAGCAGCTTAGCCGCTGGGAATACGCAGTATTTT CASSLAAGNTQYF
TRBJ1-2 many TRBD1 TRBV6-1 TGTGCCAGCAGGTGGGACAGCTCGTCCGGCTACACCTTC CASRWDSSSGYTF
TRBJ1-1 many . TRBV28 TGTGCCAGCAGCTGGGAGGGGAGTGAAGCTTTCTTT CASSWEGSEAFF
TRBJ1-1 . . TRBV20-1 TGCAGTGCTAGATCGCCCTATGAGGGGGGCACTGAAGCTTTCTTT CSARSPYEGGTEAFF
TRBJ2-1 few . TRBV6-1 TGTGCCAGCAGTGAGGGGGTCGCCCCGCACTACAATGAGCAGTTCTTC CASSEGVAPHYNEQFF
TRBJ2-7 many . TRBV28 TGTGCCAGCAGTTTGGACCGAACCTACGAGCAGTACTTC CASSLDRTYEQYF
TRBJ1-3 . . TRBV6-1 TGTGCCAGCAGTGAAGGAGACTACTCTGGAAACACCATATATTTT CASSEGDYSGNTIYF
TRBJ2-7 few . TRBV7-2 TGTGCCAGCAGCTTACCTAAAGGGGTCGAGCAGTACTTC CASSLPKGVEQYF
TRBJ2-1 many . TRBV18 TGTGCCAGCTCCCCCCGGGACGGATCCTACAATGAGCAGTTCTTC CASSPRDGSYNEQFF
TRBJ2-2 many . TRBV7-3 TGTGCCAGCAGCTCCTCCGGACGGAACACCGGGGAGCTGTTTTTT CASSSSGRNTGELFF
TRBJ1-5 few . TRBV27 TGTGCCAGCAGTCTCGCTGGGGGCGAACAGCCCCAGCATTTT CASSLAGGEQPQHF
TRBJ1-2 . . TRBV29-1 TGCAGCGGTGGTGGGGGCGCGAACTATGGCTACACCTTC CSGGGGANYGYTF
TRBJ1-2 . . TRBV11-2 TGTGCCAGCAGCTTAGAGGGTAGACGGGGGCGGCATGGCTACACCTTC CASSLEGRRGRHGYTF
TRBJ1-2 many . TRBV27 TGTGCCAGCAGTCCCGTACAGCAGCCAACCTATGGCTACACCTTC CASSPVQQPTYGYTF
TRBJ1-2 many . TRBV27 TGTGCCAGCAGTTTTGGGGGGCATTCCTATGGCTACACCTTC CASSFGGHSYGYTF
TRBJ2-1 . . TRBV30 TGTGCCTGGAGTAAGAGGGGCCCCCGGAGGTACAATGAGCAGTTCTTC CAWSKRGPRRYNEQFF
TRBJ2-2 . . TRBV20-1 TGCAGTGCTAACAGAGGGTCGATATTAAACACCGGGGAGCTGTTTTTT CSANRGSILNTGELFF